One sample yielded the 21 T cell receptor beta chains listed below, sequenced in a study of blood T cell repertoires in COVID-19. TCRdb's copy holds only in-frame clones and misses some; the assay was immunoSEQ multiplex PCR. The sample shows thousands of clones, about 88% of them seen only once. The specimen sequenced was peripheral blood. The receptors were sampled from a human donor with active COVID-19. The donor label of this sample is uncertain.

The V gene is TRBV19, the J gene TRBJ1-2, with 9 bases that match TRBD1. Looked up from germline, CDR1 is LNHDA and CDR2 is SQIVND (reference sequence). The CDR3 contains 15 residues. Losses at the gene ends were 3 bases for V and 7 bases for J; bases not matched to a gene: 9. CDR3 protein: CASSISGTGTSGYTF. The CDR3 DNA reads TGTGCCAGTAGTATCTCCGGGACAGGGACTTCTGGCTACACCTTC.

The genes are TRBV9 and TRBJ1-2; TRBD1 agrees at 11 bases. Germline V lookup: CDR1 SGDLS, CDR2 YYNGEE. V was clipped by 0 bases and J by 4 bases; unmatched bases: 5. The CDR3 contains 16 residues. CDR3 region: CASSVALGTGGYGYTF. CDR3 in DNA: TGTGCCAGCAGCGTAGCCCTCGGGACAGGGGGCTATGGCTACACCTTC. Complete variable domain (other parts from reference TRBV9 and TRBJ1-2): DSGVTQTPKHLITATGQRVTLRCSPRSGDLSVYWYQQSLDQGLQFLIQYYNGEERAKGNILERFSAQQFPDLHSELNLSSLELGDSALYFCASSVALGTGGYGYTFGSGTRLTVV.

This clone has only one observation. The chain is built from TRBV10-3 and TRBJ2-7, with 8 bases matching TRBD1. This CDR3 comprises 15 residues. After removal of 6 bases from V and 1 base from J, the junction contained 8 bases not matched to a gene. Germline CDR1 reads ENHRY; CDR2 reads SYGVKD. CDR3 amino acids: CAIRTGTGGSYEQYF. For the CDR3, the DNA is TGTGCCATCAGAACCGGGACAGGTGGGTCCTACGAGCAGTACTTC.

The chain combines TRBV7-8 with TRBJ2-7; perhaps TRBD2 as D (6 bases). The CDR3 runs to 16 residues. Trimming cost V 5 bases and J 7 bases, with 24 bases left between them. Germline loops: CDR1 SGHVS, CDR2 FQNEAQ. The CDR3, as DNA: TGTGCCAGCAGCCGGGTTAAGGCGGCGGGGTCGGGGGAGCAGTACTTC. It codes for CASSRVKAAGSGEQYF.

The chain carries TRBV9 and TRBJ1-1; 8 positions agree with TRBD1. CDR3 length equals 15 residues. The J segment lost 8 bases and the V segment lost 0 bases, leaving 9 bases of the junction unmatched. The germline V gene encodes CDR1 SGDLS and CDR2 YYNGEE. The DNA of the CDR3 is TGTGCCAGCAGCGTAGGAGGTGTACGACAGGGGGAAGCTTTCTTT. It specifies CASSVGGVRQGEAFF.

The chain uses TRBV7-9 and TRBJ2-7; D is ambiguous. Germline V gene lookup returns CDR1 SEHNR and CDR2 FQNEAQ (reference sequence). This CDR3 contains 11 residues. Trimming removed 4 bases at V and 9 bases at J, with 10 bases between. The chain's CDR3 is CASSSGLRQYF. Written as DNA, the CDR3 is TGTGCCAGCAGCTCAGGCCTTCGGCAGTACTTC.

The J gene is TRBJ2-6, the V gene TRBV4-3, with D hard to call. Germline values: CDR1 LGHNA, CDR2 YSLEER. The CDR3 length is 16 residues. V gave up 0 bases and J gave up 0 bases, with 6 bases separating them. In nucleotides, the CDR3 is TGCGCCAGCAGCCAAGATCTGAGCTCTGGGGCCAACGTCCTGACTTTC. Its translation: CASSQDLSSGANVLTF.

The chain couples TRBV5-1 to TRBJ2-4; 7 bases line up with TRBD2. CDR1 is SGHRS, CDR2 YFSETQ, per germline. The CDR3 is made up of 14 amino acids. V gave up 4 bases and J gave up 9 bases; unmatched junction bases: 10. Written as DNA, the CDR3 is TGCGCCAGCAGCCGGGGGAGGGGAGCTTTCATTCAGTACTTC. Protein: CASSRGRGAFIQYF.

This CDR3 is CASSEGQGGRTDTQYF. The CDR3 DNA reads as TGTGCCAGCAGCGAGGGACAGGGGGGAAGGACAGATACGCAGTATTTT. The J gene is TRBJ2-3, the V gene TRBV5-5; 11 bases align to TRBD1. Germline CDR1 is SGHKS and CDR2 is YYEKEE (reference sequence). Trimming cost V 4 bases and J 3 bases; bases outside gene matches: 7. CDR3 size: 16 residues.

V usage is TRBV19 and J usage is TRBJ1-5; 7 bases map to TRBD1. The germline V gene has CDR1 LNHDA and CDR2 SQIVND (reference sequence). The CDR3 spans 14 residues. J was trimmed by 1 base and V by 9 bases; bases with no gene match: 6. The CDR3 reads CASRGFRSNQPQHF. In DNA, the CDR3 is TGTGCCAGCAGGGGGTTTAGGAGCAATCAGCCCCAGCATTTT.

The rearrangement uses TRBV18 and TRBJ1-1; 11 bases line up with TRBD1. Germline V gene lookup returns CDR1 KGHSH and CDR2 LQKENI. The CDR3 length is 16 residues. J was trimmed by 4 bases and V by 1 base; bases with no gene match: 5. The CDR3 spells CASSPRAGTGGTEAFF. The CDR3 region has the DNA TGTGCCAGCTCACCACGGGCCGGGACAGGGGGCACTGAAGCTTTCTTT.

The chain uses TRBV5-1 and TRBJ2-1; 11 nucleotides agree with TRBD2. The CDR3 totals 15 residues. The ends lost 4 bases at V and 9 bases at J; junction bases unmatched: 9. Germline CDR1 is SGHRS and CDR2 is YFSETQ. The CDR3 protein is CASSQGTSGSGEQFF. As DNA, the CDR3 is TGCGCCAGCAGCCAAGGGACTAGCGGAAGTGGTGAGCAGTTCTTC. The full variable domain, rest sourced from reference TRBV5-1 and TRBJ2-1, is KAGVTQTPRYLIKTRGQQVTLSCSPISGHRSVSWYQQTPGQGLQFLFEYFSETQRNKGNFPGRFSGRQFSNSRSEMNVSTLELGDSALYLCASSQGTSGSGEQFFGPGTRLTVL.

The V and J genes are TRBV5-1 and TRBJ2-2; no clear D gene. V lost 0 bases and J 9 bases, leaving 3 bases between the germline ends. Germline CDR1 is SGHRS and CDR2 is YFSETQ. The CDR3 runs to 11 residues. CDR3 sequence reads: CASSLARELFF. The CDR3 region has the DNA TGCGCCAGCAGCTTGGCTCGGGAGCTGTTTTTT.

The J gene is TRBJ1-6, the V gene TRBV28; 9 bases map to TRBD1. After removal of 4 bases from V and 1 base from J, the junction contained 5 bases not matched to a gene. Germline CDR1 MDHEN, CDR2 SYDVKM. The CDR3 has 17 residues. CDR3 in amino acids: CASSSTGTGSYNSPLHF. Here the CDR3 DNA reads TGTGCCAGCAGTTCTACCGGGACAGGGTCCTATAATTCACCCCTCCACTTT. Full variable domain (rest looked up from reference TRBV28 and TRBJ1-6): DVKVTQSSRYLVKRTGEKVFLECVQDMDHENMFWYRQDPGLGLRLIYFSYDVKMKEKGDIPEGYSVSREKKERFSLILESASTNQTSMYLCASSSTGTGSYNSPLHFGNGTRLTVT.

The chain couples TRBV27 to TRBJ2-1; weak D call: TRBD2 (6 bases). CDR3 length: 13 residues. The germline CDR1 and CDR2 sequences are MNHEY and SMNVEV (reference sequence). Trimming shortened V by 3 bases and J by 5 bases, and 8 bases separated the two germline ends. The CDR3 region is CASSLGLHNEQFF. In nucleotides, the CDR3 is TGTGCCAGCAGTTTGGGACTTCACAATGAGCAGTTCTTC.

This clone has a single count. V gene TRBV11-2 combines with J gene TRBJ2-1; 8 bases line up with TRBD2. The germline V gene encodes CDR1 SGHAT and CDR2 FQNNGV. V lost 6 bases and J lost 8; bases outside the gene matches: 6. This CDR3 is built from 13 residues. The CDR3 sequence is CASSQGLVYEQFF. CDR3 nucleotides: TGTGCCAGCAGTCAGGGACTAGTCTATGAGCAGTTCTTC.

The chain has TRBV7-2 and TRBJ1-2, with TRBD1 identical over 8 bases. CDR1 SGHTA and CDR2 FQGNSA come from the germline V gene. The ends lost 3 bases at V and 8 bases at J; junction bases unmatched: 8. CDR3 size: 14 residues. CDR3 nucleotides: TGTGCCAGCAGCTTTCTCACAGGGGGACGGGGCTACACCTTC. Protein: CASSFLTGGRGYTF.

The genes are TRBV7-9 and TRBJ1-6; 7 bases agree with TRBD1. V was clipped by 2 bases and J by 9 bases; unmatched bases: 10. CDR1 is SEHNR and CDR2 is FQNEAQ in the germline V gene (reference sequence). The CDR3 has 16 residues. CDR3 amino acids: CASSLRVGRGISPLHF. CDR3 coding DNA: TGTGCCAGCAGCTTACGTGTCGGCAGGGGGATTTCACCCCTCCACTTT.

This clone has just one count. This chain links TRBV19 with TRBJ2-3; 11 positions agree with TRBD1. Germline V lookup: CDR1 LNHDA, CDR2 SQIVND (reference sequence). V shed 3 bases, J shed 5 bases, and the junction held 10 bases outside the gene matches. The CDR3 contains 17 residues. CDR3 amino acids: CASSILRTGGGIDTQYF. Here the CDR3 DNA reads TGTGCCAGTAGTATCCTCAGGACAGGGGGCGGAATAGATACGCAGTATTTT.

V gene TRBV27 combines with J gene TRBJ1-5; 7 bases fit TRBD1. Germline V gene lookup returns CDR1 MNHEY and CDR2 SMNVEV (reference sequence). The CDR3 is made up of 12 amino acids. The J segment lost 4 bases and the V segment lost 6 bases, leaving 0 bases of the junction unmatched. The CDR3 region has the DNA TGTGCCAGCAGACAGGGGAATCAGCCCCAGCATTTT. The encoded protein is CASRQGNQPQHF.

This clone has a handful of counts. This chain uses TRBV9 with TRBJ1-2, with TRBD1 matching over 9 bases. The CDR3 loop spans 13 amino acids. CDR1 is SGDLS, CDR2 YYNGEE, per germline. Losses at the gene ends were 6 bases for V and 5 bases for J; bases not matched to a gene: 5. The CDR3 sequence is CASTQGAGYGYTF. The CDR3 DNA reads as TGTGCCAGCACACAGGGGGCAGGGTATGGCTACACCTTC.